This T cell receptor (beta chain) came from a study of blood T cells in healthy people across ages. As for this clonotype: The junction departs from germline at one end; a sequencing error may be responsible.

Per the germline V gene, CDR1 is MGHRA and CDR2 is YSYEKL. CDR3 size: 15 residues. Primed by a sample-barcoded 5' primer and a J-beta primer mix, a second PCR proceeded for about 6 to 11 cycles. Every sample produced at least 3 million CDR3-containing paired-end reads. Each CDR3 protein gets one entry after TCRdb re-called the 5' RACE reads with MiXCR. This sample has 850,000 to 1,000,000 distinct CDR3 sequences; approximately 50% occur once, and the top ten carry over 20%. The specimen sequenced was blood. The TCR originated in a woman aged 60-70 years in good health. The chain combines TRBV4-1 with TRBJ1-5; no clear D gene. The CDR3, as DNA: TGCGCCAGCAGCCGCTTCGACGGGCTCAATCAGCTCCAGCATTTT. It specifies CASSRFDGLNQLQHF.